One sample yielded the 12 T cell receptor beta chains listed below, sequenced in a study of regulatory T cells in long-lasting Graves disease. Time point of the sample: persistent/refractory GD, antithyroid drugs over 5 years with positive TRAb. Researchers made the TCR library from RNA that was extracted from PBMCs. Sequencing libraries for TCR beta were prepared with iRepertoire HTBI primers and Arm-PCR of CDR3 regions. TCRdb redid the calling of the multiplex PCR reads with MiXCR, one entry per CDR3 protein. The table shows about 470,000 distinct CDR3 sequences, with less than 25% occurring only once. The sequences come from peripheral blood mononuclear cells (PBMCs), collected when the disease was refractory, from a patient treated with antithyroid drugs. The receptor set was obtained from a female donor with Graves disease.

The chain joins TRBV20-1 to TRBJ2-2; possibly TRBD1 for D (7 bases). V was shortened by 4 bases and J by 7 bases, with 16 bases between the two germline ends. Germline-derived CDR1 and CDR2 are DFQATT and SNEGSKA (reference sequence). The CDR3 runs 14 residues. In nucleotides, the CDR3 is TGCAGTGCTAAAACAGGGGCGGGGATCGGGGAGCTGTTTTTT. Translating it yields CSAKTGAGIGELFF.

Turning to this clonotype: A much larger clone lies one base from this, so it may be a read error. The chain combines TRBV20-1 with TRBJ1-6; a possible D gene is TRBD1 (6 bases). Germline CDR1 reads DFQATT; CDR2 reads SNEGSKA (reference sequence). The CDR3 is 12 residues long. The CDR3, as DNA: TGCGCAACCACAGGGATAAATTCACCCCTCCGCTTT. The encoded protein is CATTGINSPLRF.

The table lists this clonotype with a few counts. V and J are TRBV7-6 and TRBJ2-5; D ambiguous. Trimming took off 0 bases at V and 5 bases at J, with 10 bases between the two ends. The CDR3 spans 14 residues. Per germline, CDR1 SGHVS and CDR2 FNYEAQ. The CDR3 protein is CASSLAVEFETQYF. As DNA, the CDR3 is TGTGCCAGCAGCTTAGCGGTGGAATTTGAGACCCAGTACTTC.

This clonotype was observed a few times. The rearrangement links TRBV7-9 to TRBJ1-4; D is undetermined. The CDR3 is 15 residues long. Germline V gives CDR1 SEHNR, CDR2 FQNEAQ (reference sequence). Trimming took 5 bases from V and 4 from J, leaving 14 bases between them. The CDR3 protein is CASSHPADDNEKLFF. The CDR3 nucleotides read TGTGCCAGCAGCCACCCCGCAGACGATAATGAAAAACTGTTTTTT.

There are many counts of this clonotype. V gene TRBV14 combines with J gene TRBJ1-2, with D uncertain. Trimming stripped 1 base from V and 2 bases from J, with 5 bases between. CDR1 is SGHDN, CDR2 FVKESK, per germline. The CDR3 runs to 13 residues. CDR3 DNA: TGTGCCAGCAGCCAAGTGAACAACTATGGCTACACCTTC. Protein: CASSQVNNYGYTF.

This clonotype was seen just once. This chain uses TRBV7-9 with TRBJ1-5; the match to TRBD1 covers 7 bases. The V gene's germline CDR1 is SEHNR and CDR2 FQNEAQ (reference sequence). With 6 bases clipped from V and 4 bases from J, the junction kept 6 bases outside the gene matches. This CDR3 region has 14 residues. The CDR3 here is CASSPTGANQPQHF. The CDR3 DNA reads as TGTGCCAGCAGTCCAACAGGGGCTAATCAGCCCCAGCATTTT.

This clonotype was counted many times. The chain combines TRBV30 with TRBJ1-1; D remains unclear. Trimming removed 0 bases from V and 1 base from J, with 6 bases in between. The CDR3 loop spans 13 amino acids. From germline, CDR1 is GTSNPN and CDR2 SVGIG (reference sequence). CDR3 region: CAWSVNKNTEAFF. The CDR3 coding sequence is TGTGCCTGGAGTGTTAACAAGAACACTGAAGCTTTCTTT.

This clonotype showed up many times. The chain links TRBV20-1 to TRBJ1-1; TRBD1 matches at 7 bases. V lost 6 bases to trimming and J lost 3 bases; unmatched junction nucleotides: 10. The CDR3 consists of 14 residues. The V gene's germline CDR1 is DFQATT and CDR2 SNEGSKA (reference sequence). CDR3 residues: CSAGSDREYTEAFF. DNA for the CDR3: TGCAGTGCCGGATCTGACAGGGAGTACACTGAAGCTTTCTTT.

There are many counts of this clonotype. This chain joins TRBV15 and TRBJ2-5; D is uncertain. Germline values: CDR1 LNHNV, CDR2 YYDKDF (reference sequence). This CDR3 is built from 17 residues. V was clipped by 2 bases and J by 5 bases, with 21 bases between them. CDR3 in DNA: TGTGCCACCAGCAGATACCGCGGCACTACGGTAGGGGAGACCCAGTACTTC. Protein sequence: CATSRYRGTTVGETQYF.

Details on this clonotype: At one end, the junction sequence differs from germline, possibly due to a read error. This chain joins TRBV7-6 and TRBJ2-5; no definite D call. CDR3 length: 15 amino acids. The germline V gene encodes CDR1 SGHVS and CDR2 FNYEAQ. DNA for the CDR3: TGTTCCAGCAGCAAAGAACGTCTGGAATATGAGACCCAGTACTTC. Amino acids: CSSSKERLEYETQYF.

The chain has TRBV7-3 and TRBJ1-2, with 12 bases aligning to TRBD1. Germline values: CDR1 SGHTA, CDR2 FQGTGA. Trimming cost V 5 bases and J 8 bases; bases outside gene matches: 18. This CDR3 has 18 amino acids. The CDR3 region is CASSPQSTTGTGGRGYTF. CDR3 coding DNA: TGTGCCAGCAGCCCCCAATCCACGACCGGGACAGGGGGCAGAGGCTACACCTTC.

This clonotype was detected ten times or more. This rearrangement joins TRBV7-3 to TRBJ2-7, with 7 bases matching TRBD1. There are 14 residues in the CDR3. V lost 5 bases and J lost 7; bases outside the gene matches: 11. CDR1 and CDR2 from the germline V gene are SGHTA and FQGTGA. CDR3 amino acids: CASSHRQGTGEQYF. The CDR3 nucleotides read TGTGCCAGCAGCCACCGACAGGGAACAGGGGAGCAGTACTTC.